The TCR beta chain under discussion was sequenced for a study of beta chain features in type 1 diabetes. Study results and limitations: Type 1 diabetes patients had TCRB CDR3s that were shorter (moderately but significantly so) in all four CD4+ subsets. Patients and controls would be equally affected if PCR favored shorter templates. In type 1 diabetes patients, VDJ junctions had fewer insertions; deletions at these junctions were more frequent.

Heparinised blood was drawn once per donor, averaging approximately 100 mL. Reverse transcribing all isolated RNA meant expressed TCRB transcripts were sequenced. The data were produced by immunoSEQ multiplex PCR, yet TCRdb's version contains in-frame clones alone and is incomplete. The sample comprises about 140,000 clones, 13% of which are singletons, and roughly 1.3% rests with the top ten. With regard to this clone: Antigen: not known.

CDR3 length: 15 residues. V lost 4 bases and J lost 4; bases outside the gene matches: 9. CDR1 SGDLS and CDR2 YYNGEE come from the germline V gene. The sequence derives from a man aged 18 to 30 with type 1 diabetes. This sequence joins TRBV9 and TRBJ1-2; 8 bases are a match to TRBD1. The specimen was central memory CD4+ T cells from blood. CDR3 region: CASSLRTGPAYGYTF. The CDR3 DNA reads TGTGCCAGCAGCCTACGGACAGGGCCTGCCTATGGCTACACCTTC.